This T cell receptor beta chain appears in the sequencing data of a study of T cell repertoires in cytomegalovirus infection. Study-level background: Public TCR beta signatures were indicative of both CMV infection and a matching HLA type.

Study-level results: The study identified carriers of CMV plus the relevant HLA from cumulative public TCR beta family frequency. CMV-specific TCR beta clonotypes restricted by HLA-C were the ones dominating the ex vivo response.

In TCRdb, the reads were re-called with MiXCR into one record per CDR3 protein. The table lists fewer than 400,000 distinct CDR3 sequences, around a sixth of them singletons. As regards this clonotype: Its antigen is unidentified.

The CDR3 loop spans 12 amino acids. Germline CDR1 and CDR2: MDHEN and SYDVKM. The V gene lost 4 bases and the J gene lost 9 bases, with 13 bases spanning the gap. The chain combines TRBV28 with TRBJ2-7; tentatively, D is TRBD1 or TRBD2 (5 bases each). The sequencing sample was made of PBMCs. The receptor was derived from a human donor in good health (CMV status not recorded). Some clones in this sample may be carry-over from other donors' samples. CDR3 loop: CASSYRDLRQYF. CDR3 DNA: TGTGCCAGCAGTTACCGGGACCTGCGGCAGTACTTC.